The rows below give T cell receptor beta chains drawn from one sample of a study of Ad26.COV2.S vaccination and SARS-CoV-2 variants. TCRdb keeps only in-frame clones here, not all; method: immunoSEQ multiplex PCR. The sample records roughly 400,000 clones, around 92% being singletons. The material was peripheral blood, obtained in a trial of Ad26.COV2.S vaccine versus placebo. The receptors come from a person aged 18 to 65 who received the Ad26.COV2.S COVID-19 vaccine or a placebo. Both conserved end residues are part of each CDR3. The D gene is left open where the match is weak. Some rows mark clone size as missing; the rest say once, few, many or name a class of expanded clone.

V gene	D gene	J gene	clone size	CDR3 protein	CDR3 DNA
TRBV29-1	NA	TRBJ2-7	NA	CSVGSFSYEQYF	TGCAGCGTTGGTTCTTTCTCCTACGAGCAGTACTTC
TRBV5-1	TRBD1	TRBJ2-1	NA	CASRPGDRGTQFF	TGCGCCAGCAGACCCGGGGACAGGGGGACGCAGTTCTTC
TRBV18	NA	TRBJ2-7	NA	CASSPQTSGEQYF	TGTGCCAGCTCACCACAGACGAGCGGCGAGCAGTACTTC
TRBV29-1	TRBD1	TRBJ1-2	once	CSVRVSATGGDGYTF	TGCAGCGTTCGGGTCTCCGCTACAGGGGGCGATGGCTACACCTTC
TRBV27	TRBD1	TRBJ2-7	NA	CASSLFGQVRSYEQYF	TGTGCCAGCAGTTTATTCGGACAGGTGAGATCCTACGAGCAGTACTTC
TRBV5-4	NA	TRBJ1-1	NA	CASSIRGGGTEAFF	TGTGCCAGCAGCATCCGTGGGGGGGGGACTGAAGCTTTCTTT
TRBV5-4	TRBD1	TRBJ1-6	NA	CATGTGQGSSPLHF	TGTGCCACTGGCACGGGACAGGGCTCCTCACCCCTCCACTTT
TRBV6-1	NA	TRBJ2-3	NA	CASSEVVAPGTDTQYF	TGTGCCAGCAGTGAAGTTGTAGCCCCAGGCACAGATACGCAGTATTTT
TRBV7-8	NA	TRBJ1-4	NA	CASSRSTGNSNEKLFF	TGTGCCAGCAGCCGCTCCACAGGGAATTCTAATGAAAAACTGTTTTTT
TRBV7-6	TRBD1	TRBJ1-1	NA	CASSRGQGLNTEAFF	TGTGCCAGCAGCCGAGGACAGGGATTGAACACTGAAGCTTTCTTT
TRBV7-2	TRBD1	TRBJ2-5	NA	CASSLSGTGIRETQYF	TGTGCCAGCAGCTTGTCCGGGACAGGGATAAGAGAGACCCAGTACTTC
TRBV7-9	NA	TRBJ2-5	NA	CASSLAHGRRDETQYF	TGTGCCAGCAGCTTAGCGCATGGCAGGAGGGATGAGACCCAGTACTTC
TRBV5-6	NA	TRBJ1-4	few	CASSRRGATNEKLFF	TGTGCCAGCAGCCGAAGGGGTGCAACTAATGAAAAACTGTTTTTT
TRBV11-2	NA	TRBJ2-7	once	CASSPDDRSSYEQYF	TGTGCCAGCAGCCCCGACGACAGGTCTTCCTACGAGCAGTACTTC
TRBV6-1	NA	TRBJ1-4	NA	CASSEVGGWATNEKLFF	TGTGCCAGCAGTGAAGTCGGGGGGTGGGCAACTAATGAAAAACTGTTTTTT
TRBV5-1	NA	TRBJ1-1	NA	CASSLLQTNTEAFF	TGCGCCAGCAGCTTGTTACAGACGAACACTGAAGCTTTCTTT
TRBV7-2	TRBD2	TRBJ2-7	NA	CASSYGAGPTYEQYF	TGTGCCAGCAGCTACGGAGCGGGGCCCACCTACGAGCAGTACTTC
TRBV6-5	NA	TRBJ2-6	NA	CASSPKTSGANVLTF	TGTGCCAGCAGTCCCAAGACATCTGGGGCCAACGTCCTGACTTTC
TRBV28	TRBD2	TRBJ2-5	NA	CASSSTSGGVRETQYF	TGTGCCAGCAGCTCTACTAGCGGGGGGGTCCGAGAGACCCAGTACTTC
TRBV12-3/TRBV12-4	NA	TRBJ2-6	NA	CASRRSGANVLTF	TGTGCCAGCCGGCGCTCTGGGGCCAACGTCCTGACTTTC
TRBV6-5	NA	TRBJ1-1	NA	CASRNLMNTEAFF	TGTGCCAGCAGGAACCTTATGAACACTGAAGCTTTCTTT
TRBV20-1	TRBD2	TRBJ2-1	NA	CSASPSGGADEQFF	TGCAGTGCTAGTCCTAGCGGGGGGGCCGATGAGCAGTTCTTC
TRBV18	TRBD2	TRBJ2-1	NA	CASSFGLAGNYNEQFF	TGTGCCAGCTCATTCGGACTAGCGGGCAACTACAATGAGCAGTTCTTC
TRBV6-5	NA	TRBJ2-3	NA	CASSRQFTDTQYF	TGTGCCAGCTCAAGACAGTTCACAGATACGCAGTATTTT
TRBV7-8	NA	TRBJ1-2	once	CASSGLGYGYTF	TGTGCCAGCAGTGGCCTGGGCTATGGCTACACCTTC
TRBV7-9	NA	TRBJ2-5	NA	CASSGDGSNSAETQYF	TGTGCCAGCAGCGGGGACGGCAGCAATTCGGCTGAGACCCAGTACTTC
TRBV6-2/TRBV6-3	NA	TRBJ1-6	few	CASSYRSSNSPLHF	TGTGCCAGCAGTTATAGGTCCTCGAATTCACCCCTCCACTTT
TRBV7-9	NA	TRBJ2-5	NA	CASSLSSGRETQYF	TGTGCCAGCAGCTTATCCTCAGGGCGGGAGACCCAGTACTTC
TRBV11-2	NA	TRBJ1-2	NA	CASSAPDTAYGYTF	TGTGCCAGCAGCGCCCCGGACACGGCTTATGGCTACACCTTC
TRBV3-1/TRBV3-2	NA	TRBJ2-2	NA	CASSQSALRELFF	TGTGCCAGCAGCCAAAGCGCCTTGAGGGAGCTGTTTTTT
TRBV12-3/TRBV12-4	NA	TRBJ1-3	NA	CASSLGGNTIYF	TGTGCCAGCAGTTTAGGGGGAAACACCATATATTTT
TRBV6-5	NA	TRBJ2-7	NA	CASSYSSGTYEQYF	TGTGCCAGCAGTTACTCTTCGGGAACCTACGAGCAGTACTTC
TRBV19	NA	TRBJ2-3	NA	CASSQGGDTQYF	TGTGCCAGTAGTCAGGGTGGAGATACGCAGTATTTT
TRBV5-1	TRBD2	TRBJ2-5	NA	CASSRTSSGAETQYF	TGCGCCAGCAGCAGGACTAGTTCCGGGGCGGAGACCCAGTACTTC
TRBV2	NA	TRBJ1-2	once	CASTKGWKTNYGYTF	TGTGCCAGCACCAAGGGGTGGAAAACTAACTATGGCTACACCTTC
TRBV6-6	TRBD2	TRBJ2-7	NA	CASSYRGGLSYEQYF	TGTGCCAGCAGTTATCGCGGGGGGCTATCCTACGAGCAGTACTTC
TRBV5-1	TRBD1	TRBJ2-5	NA	CASIILPGGSETQYF	TGCGCCAGCATCATCCTCCCAGGGGGCTCGGAGACCCAGTACTTC
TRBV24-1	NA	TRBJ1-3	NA	CATSDTGSGNTIYF	TGTGCCACCAGTGATACAGGCTCTGGAAACACCATATATTTT
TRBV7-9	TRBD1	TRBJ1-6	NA	CASSPSWTGQSGSPLHF	TGTGCCAGCAGCCCCAGTTGGACAGGCCAGAGCGGTTCACCCCTCCACTTT
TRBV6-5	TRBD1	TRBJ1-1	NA	CASSQSRQGYTEAFF	TGTGCCAGCAGTCAAAGCCGACAGGGGTACACTGAAGCTTTCTTT
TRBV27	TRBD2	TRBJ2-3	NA	CASSLLGLAGGRTDTQYF	TGTGCCAGCAGTTTATTGGGGCTAGCGGGGGGTAGGACAGATACGCAGTATTTT
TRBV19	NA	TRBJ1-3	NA	CASEDSGAGNTIYF	TGTGCCAGTGAGGACAGTGGGGCTGGAAACACCATATATTTT
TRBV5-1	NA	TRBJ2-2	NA	CASVQGQLRNANTGELFF	TGCGCCAGCGTGCAGGGGCAATTGAGAAACGCGAACACCGGGGAGCTGTTTTTT
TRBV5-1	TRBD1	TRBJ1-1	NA	CASRPEDRGGTEAFF	TGCGCCAGCAGACCTGAGGACAGGGGGGGCACTGAAGCTTTCTTT
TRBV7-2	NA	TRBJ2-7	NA	CASSLVGQGYEQYF	TGTGCCAGCAGCTTAGTCGGCCAGGGCTACGAGCAGTACTTC
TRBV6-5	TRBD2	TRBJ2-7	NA	CATTPPGLANEQYF	TGTGCCACCACCCCCCCGGGACTAGCGAACGAGCAGTACTTC
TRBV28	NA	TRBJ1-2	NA	CASSQRGGPSYGYTF	TGTGCCAGCAGCCAAAGAGGGGGACCGAGCTATGGCTACACCTTC
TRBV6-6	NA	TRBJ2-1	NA	CASSYGLAIGEQFF	TGTGCCAGCAGTTACGGGCTAGCAATAGGTGAGCAGTTCTTC
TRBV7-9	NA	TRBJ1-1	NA	CASSLVLGKVENTEAFF	TGTGCCAGCAGCTTAGTTTTAGGGAAGGTTGAGAACACTGAAGCTTTCTTT
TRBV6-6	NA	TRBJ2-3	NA	CASSTSGDTQYF	TGTGCCAGCAGCACCAGCGGAGATACGCAGTATTTT
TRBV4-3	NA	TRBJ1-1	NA	CASSQDPGRGAFF	TGCGCCAGCAGCCAAGATCCTGGCAGGGGAGCTTTCTTT
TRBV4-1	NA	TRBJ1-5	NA	CASSQSLSQPQHF	TGCGCCAGCAGCCAGAGCCTTTCACAGCCCCAGCATTTT
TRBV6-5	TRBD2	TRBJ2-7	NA	CASRRGGPDEQYF	TGTGCCAGCAGACGGGGGGGCCCGGACGAGCAGTACTTC
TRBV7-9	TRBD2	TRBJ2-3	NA	CASSPGLAGLTDTQYF	TGTGCCAGCAGCCCGGGACTAGCGGGGCTCACAGATACGCAGTATTTT
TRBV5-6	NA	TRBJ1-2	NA	CASSPGPYASYGYTF	TGTGCCAGCAGCCCGGGTCCTTACGCGTCCTATGGCTACACCTTC
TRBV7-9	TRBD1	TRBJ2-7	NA	CASSYRTGSHEQYF	TGTGCCAGCAGCTACCGGACAGGGTCCCACGAGCAGTACTTC
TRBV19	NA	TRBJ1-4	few	CASSIGSINEKLFF	TGTGCCAGTAGTATTGGATCCATTAATGAAAAACTGTTTTTT